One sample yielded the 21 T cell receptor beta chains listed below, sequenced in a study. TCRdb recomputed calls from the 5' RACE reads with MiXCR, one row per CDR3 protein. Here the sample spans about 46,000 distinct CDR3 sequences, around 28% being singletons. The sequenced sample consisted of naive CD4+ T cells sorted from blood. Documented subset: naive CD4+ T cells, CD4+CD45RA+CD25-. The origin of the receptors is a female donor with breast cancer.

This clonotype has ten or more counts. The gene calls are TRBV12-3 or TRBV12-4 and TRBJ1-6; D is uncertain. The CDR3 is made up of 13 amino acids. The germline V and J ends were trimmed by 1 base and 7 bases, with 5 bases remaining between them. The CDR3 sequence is CASSLVGNSPLHF. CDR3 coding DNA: TGTGCCAGCAGTTTAGTGGGAAATTCACCCCTCCACTTT.

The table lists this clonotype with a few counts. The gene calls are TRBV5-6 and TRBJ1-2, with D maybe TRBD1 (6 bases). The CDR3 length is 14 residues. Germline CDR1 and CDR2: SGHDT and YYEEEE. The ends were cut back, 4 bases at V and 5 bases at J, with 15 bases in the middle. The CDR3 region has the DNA TGTGCCAGCAGCGCGACAGGCGGTCGGTATGGCTACACCTTC. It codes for CASSATGGRYGYTF.

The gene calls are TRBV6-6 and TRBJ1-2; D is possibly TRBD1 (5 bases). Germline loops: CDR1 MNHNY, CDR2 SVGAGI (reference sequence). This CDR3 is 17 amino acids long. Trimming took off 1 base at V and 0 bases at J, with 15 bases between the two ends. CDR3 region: CASSYFPRTRANYGYTF. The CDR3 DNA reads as TGTGCCAGCAGTTACTTCCCTCGGACAAGAGCTAACTATGGCTACACCTTC.

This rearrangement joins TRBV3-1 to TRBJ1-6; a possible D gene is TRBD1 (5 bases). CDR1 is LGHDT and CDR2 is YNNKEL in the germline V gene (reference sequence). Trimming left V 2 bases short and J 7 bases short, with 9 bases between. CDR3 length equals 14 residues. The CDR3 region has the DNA TGTGCCAGCAGCCAACGGGGACCCAATTCACCCCTCCACTTT. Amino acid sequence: CASSQRGPNSPLHF. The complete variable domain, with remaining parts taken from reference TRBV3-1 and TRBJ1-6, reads DTAVSQTPKYLVTQMGNDKSIKCEQNLGHDTMYWYKQDSKKFLKIMFSYNNKELIINETVPNRFSPKSPDKAHLNLHINSLELGDSAVYFCASSQRGPNSPLHFGNGTRLTVT.

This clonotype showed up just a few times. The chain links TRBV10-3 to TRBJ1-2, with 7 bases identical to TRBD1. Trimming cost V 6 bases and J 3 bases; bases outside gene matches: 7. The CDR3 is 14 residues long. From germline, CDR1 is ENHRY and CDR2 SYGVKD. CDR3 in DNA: TGTGCCATCAGGCCGGGACAGTTTGACTATGGCTACACCTTC. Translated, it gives CAIRPGQFDYGYTF.

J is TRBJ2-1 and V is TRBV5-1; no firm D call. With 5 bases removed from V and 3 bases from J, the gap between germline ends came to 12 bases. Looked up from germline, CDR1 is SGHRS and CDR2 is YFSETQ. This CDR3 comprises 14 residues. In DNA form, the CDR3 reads TGCGCCAGCAGGACACGGGTAGACTACAATGAGCAGTTCTTC. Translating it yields CASRTRVDYNEQFF.

The CDR3 reads CASSQDRMASGGADTQYF. The CDR3 nucleotides are TGTGCCAGCAGCCAAGATAGGATGGCTAGCGGGGGGGCGGATACGCAGTATTTT. The chain links TRBV4-2 to TRBJ2-3; TRBD2 agrees at 12 bases. The trim removed 0 bases at V and 6 bases at J, leaving 10 bases unmatched. The CDR3 runs 18 residues. From germline, CDR1 is LGHNA and CDR2 YNFKEQ.

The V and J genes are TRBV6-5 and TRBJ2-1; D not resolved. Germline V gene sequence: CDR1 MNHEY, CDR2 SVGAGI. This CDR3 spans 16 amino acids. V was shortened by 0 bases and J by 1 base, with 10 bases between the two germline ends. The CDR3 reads CASSYSKGTSYNEQFF. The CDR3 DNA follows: TGTGCCAGCAGTTACTCGAAGGGTACGTCCTACAATGAGCAGTTCTTC.

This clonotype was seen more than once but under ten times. The chain's CDR3 is CASSLAGSLQPQHF. In nucleotides, the CDR3 is TGTGCCAGCAGTTTAGCGGGGTCCCTCCAGCCCCAGCATTTT. This chain uses TRBV12-3 or TRBV12-4 with TRBJ1-5; no definite D call. V lost 0 bases to trimming and J lost 7 bases, with 10 bases between them. This CDR3 comprises 14 residues.

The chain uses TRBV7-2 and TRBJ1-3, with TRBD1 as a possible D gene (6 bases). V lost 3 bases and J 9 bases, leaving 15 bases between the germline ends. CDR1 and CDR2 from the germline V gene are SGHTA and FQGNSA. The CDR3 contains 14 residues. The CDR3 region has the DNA TGTGCCAGCAGCTTTAGACAGGCCCAAGGCACCATATATTTT. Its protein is CASSFRQAQGTIYF. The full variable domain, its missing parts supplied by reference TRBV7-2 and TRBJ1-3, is GAGVSQSPSNKVTEKGKDVELRCDPISGHTALYWYRQSLGQGLEFLIYFQGNSAPDKSGLPSDRFSAERTGGSVSTLTIQRTQQEDSAVYLCASSFRQAQGTIYFGEGSWLTVV.

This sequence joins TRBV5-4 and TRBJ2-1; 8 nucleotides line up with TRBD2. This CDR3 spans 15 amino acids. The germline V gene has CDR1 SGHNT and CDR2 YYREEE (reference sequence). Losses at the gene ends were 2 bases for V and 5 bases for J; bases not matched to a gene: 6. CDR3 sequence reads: CASSLRTSPDNEQFF. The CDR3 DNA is TGTGCCAGCAGCTTAAGGACTAGCCCAGACAATGAGCAGTTCTTC.

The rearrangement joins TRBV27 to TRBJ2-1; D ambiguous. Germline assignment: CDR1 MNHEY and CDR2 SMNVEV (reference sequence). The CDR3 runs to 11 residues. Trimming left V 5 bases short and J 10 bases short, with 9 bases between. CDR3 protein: CASSNIGEQFF. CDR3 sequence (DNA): TGTGCCAGCAGTAATATCGGGGAGCAGTTCTTC.

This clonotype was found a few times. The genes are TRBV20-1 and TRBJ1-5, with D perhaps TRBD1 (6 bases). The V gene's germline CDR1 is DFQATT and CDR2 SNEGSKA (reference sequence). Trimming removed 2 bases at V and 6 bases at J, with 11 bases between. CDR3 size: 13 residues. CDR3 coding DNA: TGCAGTGCTAGACAGGGGATCGGTCAGCCCCAGCATTTT. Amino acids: CSARQGIGQPQHF.

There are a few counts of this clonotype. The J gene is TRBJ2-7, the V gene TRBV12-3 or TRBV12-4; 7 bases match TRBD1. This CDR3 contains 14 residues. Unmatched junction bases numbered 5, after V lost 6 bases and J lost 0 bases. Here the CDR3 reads CASSLRDSSYEQYF. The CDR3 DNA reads TGTGCCAGCAGCCTCCGGGACAGCTCCTACGAGCAGTACTTC.

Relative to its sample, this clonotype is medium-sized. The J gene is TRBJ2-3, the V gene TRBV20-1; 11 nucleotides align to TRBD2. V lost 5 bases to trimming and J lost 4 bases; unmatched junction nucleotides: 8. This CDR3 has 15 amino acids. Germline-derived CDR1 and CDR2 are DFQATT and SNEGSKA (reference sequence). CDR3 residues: CSAWPLSGGADTQYF. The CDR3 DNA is TGCAGTGCTTGGCCTCTTAGCGGGGGGGCAGATACGCAGTATTTT.

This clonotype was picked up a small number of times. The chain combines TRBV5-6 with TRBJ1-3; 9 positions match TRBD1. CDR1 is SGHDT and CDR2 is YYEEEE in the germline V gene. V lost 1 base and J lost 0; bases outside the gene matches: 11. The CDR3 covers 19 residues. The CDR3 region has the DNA TGTGCCAGCAGCTTGCCACTACACCGGGACAGGGCCTCTGGAAACACCATATATTTT. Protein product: CASSLPLHRDRASGNTIYF.

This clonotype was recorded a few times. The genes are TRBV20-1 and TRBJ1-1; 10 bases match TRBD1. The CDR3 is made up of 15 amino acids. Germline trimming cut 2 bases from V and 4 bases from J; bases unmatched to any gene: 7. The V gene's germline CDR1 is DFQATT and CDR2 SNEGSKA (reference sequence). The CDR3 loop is CSARLGQGGTTEAFF. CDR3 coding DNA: TGCAGTGCTAGATTAGGACAGGGGGGGACCACTGAAGCTTTCTTT.

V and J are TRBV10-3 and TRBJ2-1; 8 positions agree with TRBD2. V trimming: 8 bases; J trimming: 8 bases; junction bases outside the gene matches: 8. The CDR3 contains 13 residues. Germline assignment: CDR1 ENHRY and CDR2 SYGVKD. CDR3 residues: CAISTSGTYEQFF. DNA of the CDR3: TGTGCCATCTCTACTAGCGGTACTTATGAGCAGTTCTTC.

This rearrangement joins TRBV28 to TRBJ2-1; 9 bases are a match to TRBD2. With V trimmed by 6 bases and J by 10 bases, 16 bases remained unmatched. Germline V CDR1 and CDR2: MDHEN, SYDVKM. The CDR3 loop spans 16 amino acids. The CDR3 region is CASSPPSPGLAIEQFF. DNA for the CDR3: TGTGCCAGCAGCCCCCCCTCCCCCGGACTAGCGATCGAGCAGTTCTTC. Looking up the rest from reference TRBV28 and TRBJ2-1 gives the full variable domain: DVKVTQSSRYLVKRTGEKVFLECVQDMDHENMFWYRQDPGLGLRLIYFSYDVKMKEKGDIPEGYSVSREKKERFSLILESASTNQTSMYLCASSPPSPGLAIEQFFGPGTRLTVL.

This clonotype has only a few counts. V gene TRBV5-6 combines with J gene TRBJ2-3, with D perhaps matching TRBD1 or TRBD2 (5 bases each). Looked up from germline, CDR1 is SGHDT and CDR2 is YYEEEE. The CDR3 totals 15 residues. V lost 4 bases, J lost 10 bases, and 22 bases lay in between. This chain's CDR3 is CASSPDGSGQGPQYF. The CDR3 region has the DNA TGTGCCAGCAGCCCCGATGGGTCGGGGCAGGGTCCGCAGTATTTT. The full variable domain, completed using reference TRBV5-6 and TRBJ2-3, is DAGVTQSPTHLIKTRGQQVTLRCSPKSGHDTVSWYQQALGQGPQFIFQYYEEEERQRGNFPDRFSGHQFPNYSSELNVNALLLGDSALYLCASSPDGSGQGPQYFGPGTRLTVL.

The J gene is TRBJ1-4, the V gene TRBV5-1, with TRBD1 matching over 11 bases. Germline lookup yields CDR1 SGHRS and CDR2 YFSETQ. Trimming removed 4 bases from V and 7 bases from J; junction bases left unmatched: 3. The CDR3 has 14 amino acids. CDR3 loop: CASSPGTGGEKLFF. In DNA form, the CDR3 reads TGCGCCAGCAGCCCGGGGACAGGGGGTGAAAAACTGTTTTTT.